The source of this T cell receptor beta chain is a study of T-cell reconstitution after alpha-beta-depleted transplantation in children. This CDR3 is built from 13 residues. Trimming cost V 0 bases and J 7 bases, with 7 bases left between them. Looked up from germline, CDR1 is LGHNA and CDR2 is YNFKEQ. The authors prepared the TCRbeta library with unique molecular identifiers. TCRdb recomputed calls from the PCR reads with MiXCR, one row per CDR3 protein. The sample has about 500,000 distinct CDR3 sequences, approximately 32% seen once; the top ten hold around 2.5%. The sample here was PBMCs from the stem cell graft donor, taken from the stem cell graft. This chain connects TRBV4-2 to TRBJ1-5; D ambiguous. The source is a human donor who donated a stem cell graft to a child with aplastic anemia. In nucleotides, the CDR3 is TGTGCCAGCAGCCAAGATCCAGGACAGCCCCAGCATTTT. This codes for CASSQDPGQPQHF.